A selection of T cell receptor beta chains follows, all from one sample in a study of blood T cell repertoires in COVID-19. TCRdb's table, derived via immunoSEQ multiplex PCR, lists solely in-frame clones and lacks some. The data contain some 170,000 clones, 85% to 90% of them singletons. Specimen: peripheral blood. These receptors were obtained from a woman in her fifties or sixties with acute or convalescent COVID-19. Both conserved end residues are part of each CDR3. Each record gives: clone size, V gene, D gene, J gene, CDR3 DNA, CDR3 protein. D genes are given only for firm matches. Clone size is given for some rows only: seen once, a few or many times, or a class if the clone is expanded.

>NA|TRBV11-2|TRBD2|TRBJ2-2
TGTGCCAGCAGCCCAATAGCGGGAGGGTACGGCGGGGAGCTGTTTTTT
CASSPIAGGYGGELFF
>few|TRBV7-8|NA|TRBJ1-6
TGTGCCAGCAGCTTAGCGAACAGGAACTCCTATAATTCACCCCTCCACTTT
CASSLANRNSYNSPLHF
>once|TRBV20-1|NA|TRBJ1-5
TGCAGTGCTAGTGGGTCGGCGGGGGGGAGGCAGCCCCAGCATTTT
CSASGSAGGRQPQHF
>NA|TRBV7-6|TRBD2|TRBJ2-1
TGTGCCAGCAGCGCCCGGGCGGGACTAAACAATGAGCAGTTCTTC
CASSARAGLNNEQFF
>NA|TRBV5-1|NA|TRBJ2-2
TGCGCCAGCAGCCCTCCGGGACTTAGCCCCGGGGAGCTGTTTTTT
CASSPPGLSPGELFF
>once|TRBV27|NA|TRBJ1-1
TGTGCCAGCAAGCGGGGACACACGAACACTGAAGCTTTCTTT
CASKRGHTNTEAFF
>NA|TRBV5-5|NA|TRBJ1-2
TGTGCCAGCAGCTTCGACAGGTATATCGGTGGCTACACCTTC
CASSFDRYIGGYTF
>NA|TRBV20-1|NA|TRBJ1-1
TGCAGTGCTAGGCCCGGTTCGGTAGCTTTCTTT
CSARPGSVAFF
>NA|TRBV10-3|NA|TRBJ1-1
TGTGCCATCAGCGGGATGAACACTGAAGCTTTCTTT
CAISGMNTEAFF
>NA|TRBV27|TRBD1|TRBJ2-2
TGTGCCAGCAGCGACAGGGGTGGTTGGGGGGAGCTGTTTTTT
CASSDRGGWGELFF
>NA|TRBV7-9|NA|TRBJ1-1
TGTGCCAGCAGCTCGCAGGGGTTGTCCACTGAAGCTTTCTTT
CASSSQGLSTEAFF
>few|TRBV5-6|NA|TRBJ2-1
TGTGCCAGCAGCTTTATATCGGTAGCGAATGAGCAGTTCTTC
CASSFISVANEQFF
>NA|TRBV10-3|NA|TRBJ1-2
TGTGCCATCAGTGAATCCCTTACAGGGAACTATGGCTACACCTTC
CAISESLTGNYGYTF
>NA|TRBV6-5|TRBD2|TRBJ2-2
TGTGCCACCATCCTAGCGGGTTTCCCGTCCGGGGAGCTGTTTTTT
CATILAGFPSGELFF
>NA|TRBV27|TRBD1|TRBJ1-2
TGTGCCAGCCGCCGGGACAGGGGAAACTATGGCTACACCTTC
CASRRDRGNYGYTF